The rows below give T cell receptor beta chains drawn from one sample of a study of CD8 T cells in ankylosing spondylitis. MiXCR, run by TCRdb on the 5' RACE reads, gives a single entry per CDR3 protein. The sample has around 770,000 distinct CDR3 sequences, approximately 12% seen once. The sequencing input was blood, either unsorted or a sorted T cell fraction (not recorded which). All receptors come from a male donor with ankylosing spondylitis. Both conserved end residues are part of each CDR3. A D gene is named only where the DNA matches it firmly. Size is omitted from some rows. Given values are once, few, many or a class for expanded clones.

clone size | J gene | D gene | V gene | CDR3 protein | CDR3 DNA
few | TRBJ2-3 | TRBD2 | TRBV20-1 | CSARGTSVDTQYF | TGCAGTGCTAGAGGGACTAGCGTCGATACGCAGTATTTT
few | TRBJ2-7 | TRBD2 | TRBV5-1 | CASSLDVFLAGEQYF | TGCGCCAGCAGCTTGGACGTTTTCCTAGCGGGCGAGCAGTACTTC
few | TRBJ2-3 | NA | TRBV20-1 | CSAINQRGTDTQYF | TGCAGTGCTATTAACCAGCGGGGCACAGATACGCAGTATTTT
many | TRBJ2-7 | NA | TRBV28 | CASRRGGQWSYEQYF | TGTGCCAGCAGGAGAGGGGGGCAATGGTCCTACGAGCAGTACTTC
NA | TRBJ2-7 | TRBD1 | TRBV9 | CASSVAGTGGVYEQYF | TGTGCCAGCAGCGTAGCAGGGACAGGGGGCGTCTACGAGCAGTACTTC
few | TRBJ1-1 | NA | TRBV12-3/TRBV12-4 | CASTSFEVSEAFF | TGTGCCAGCACCTCTTTTGAAGTATCTGAAGCTTTCTTT
NA | TRBJ2-7 | NA | TRBV28 | CASSLLVGGGEGREQYF | TGTGCCAGCAGTTTATTAGTTGGAGGGGGCGAAGGCCGTGAGCAGTACTTC
many | TRBJ1-1 | NA | TRBV29-1 | CSVEGSPPRDTEAFF | TGCAGCGTTGAAGGGAGTCCCCCCCGAGACACTGAAGCTTTCTTT
NA | TRBJ1-6 | NA | TRBV4-1 | CASSQARPQLSPLHF | TGCGCCAGCAGCCAAGCCCGGCCTCAACTTTCACCCCTCCACTTT
NA | TRBJ1-1 | NA | TRBV6-1 | CASSPKKRGSEAFF | TGTGCCAGCAGCCCGAAAAAAAGGGGCTCTGAAGCTTTCTTT
few | TRBJ2-1 | NA | TRBV6-4 | CASRRDASSYNEQFF | TGTGCCAGCAGACGGGACGCAAGCTCCTACAATGAGCAGTTCTTC
NA | TRBJ2-1 | NA | TRBV20-1 | CSAHMAGANSLRYNEQFF | TGCAGTGCCCACATGGCCGGGGCAAACTCCCTGAGGTATAATGAGCAGTTCTTC
many | TRBJ1-5 | TRBD1 | TRBV7-2 | CASSPQGAVQPQHF | TGTGCCAGCAGCCCTCAGGGGGCGGTTCAGCCCCAGCATTTT
few | TRBJ2-5 | NA | TRBV10-3 | CAISDGYETQYF | TGTGCCATCAGTGACGGTTATGAGACCCAGTACTTC
NA | TRBJ2-5 | TRBD2 | TRBV20-1 | CSAILTSGGIGETQYF | TGCAGTGCTATCCTGACTAGCGGGGGAATAGGAGAGACCCAGTACTTC
NA | TRBJ1-6 | NA | TRBV5-5 | CASSPAGSSYNSPLHF | TGTGCCAGCAGCCCTGCAGGGAGCTCCTATAATTCACCCCTCCACTTT
NA | TRBJ1-5 | NA | TRBV28 | CASSSDRPQHF | TGTGCCAGCAGTTCGGACCGACCCCAGCATTTT
many | TRBJ2-7 | NA | TRBV29-1 | CSVVGRFRSYEQYF | TGCAGCGTGGTGGGACGGTTCCGCTCCTACGAGCAGTACTTC